Below are 26 T cell receptor beta chains sequenced from a single sample in a study of shared clonotypes between healthy human individuals. Clones were sequenced by immunoSEQ multiplex PCR, and TCRdb holds only the in-frame ones, with some missing. The table includes fewer than 3 million clones, less than 95% detected once. Sequencing input: naive CD4+ T cells from PBMCs. As to subset: CD45RA+ positively selected. Source of these receptors: a man aged 18 to 29 in good health. Some clones in this sample may be carry-over from other donors' samples.

J is TRBJ2-7 and V is TRBV5-1, with 8 positions matching TRBD1. This CDR3 is 14 amino acids long. Germline CDR1 SGHRS, CDR2 YFSETQ. Unmatched junction bases numbered 3, after V lost 4 bases and J lost 0 bases. CDR3 bases: TGCGCCAGCAGCAGGGGACAGGCCTCCTACGAGCAGTACTTC. Translating gives CASSRGQASYEQYF. Full variable domain (missing parts from reference TRBV5-1 and TRBJ2-7): KAGVTQTPRYLIKTRGQQVTLSCSPISGHRSVSWYQQTPGQGLQFLFEYFSETQRNKGNFPGRFSGRQFSNSRSEMNVSTLELGDSALYLCASSRGQASYEQYFGPGTRLTVT.

The rearrangement uses TRBV5-1 and TRBJ2-3; 9 positions agree with TRBD2. Germline-derived CDR1 and CDR2 are SGHRS and YFSETQ. With 0 bases clipped from V and 10 bases from J, the junction kept 9 bases outside the gene matches. This CDR3 has 15 amino acids. CDR3 loop: CASSLGREGLVPQYF. DNA of the CDR3: TGCGCCAGCAGCTTGGGGCGGGAGGGCCTCGTCCCGCAGTATTTT. The full variable domain, completed using reference TRBV5-1 and TRBJ2-3, is KAGVTQTPRYLIKTRGQQVTLSCSPISGHRSVSWYQQTPGQGLQFLFEYFSETQRNKGNFPGRFSGRQFSNSRSEMNVSTLELGDSALYLCASSLGREGLVPQYFGPGTRLTVL.

This clone was recorded only once. Different DNA sequences within this sample yield the same CDR3. The chain couples TRBV5-1 to TRBJ2-1, with TRBD2 identical over 9 bases. Per the germline V gene, CDR1 is SGHRS and CDR2 is YFSETQ. V was clipped by 0 bases and J by 4 bases; unmatched bases: 2. The CDR3 runs to 15 residues. The CDR3 spells CASSLETSGYNEQFF. The CDR3, as DNA: TGCGCCAGCAGCTTGGAGACTAGCGGATACAATGAGCAGTTCTTC.

For this clone: The same CDR3 is also encoded by other DNA sequences in this sample. The CDR3 here is CASSPGTSGSSDTQYF. In nucleotides, the CDR3 is TGCGCCAGCAGCCCCGGGACTAGCGGGAGTTCAGATACGCAGTATTTT. V and J are TRBV5-1 and TRBJ2-3; 14 bases fit TRBD2. This CDR3 region has 16 residues. Germline CDR1 and CDR2: SGHRS and YFSETQ. V dropped 4 bases and J dropped 4; count of bases not matched to a gene: 5.

V gene TRBV29-1 combines with J gene TRBJ2-3, with D possibly TRBD1 on 5 matching bases. V lost 4 bases and J lost 2, with 10 bases in between. The germline V gene encodes CDR1 SQVTM and CDR2 ANQGSEA. This CDR3 has 13 residues. The CDR3 nucleotides read TGCAGCGTTGGGGGCAGTTACACAGATACGCAGTATTTT. This sequence encodes CSVGGSYTDTQYF.

The rearrangement links TRBV7-2 to TRBJ1-1, with a weak D call TRBD1 (5 bases). The CDR3 length is 14 residues. Trimming removed 5 bases at V and 3 bases at J, with 13 bases between. The germline CDR1 and CDR2 sequences are SGHTA and FQGNSA. CDR3 residues: CASSRTGVDTEAFF. CDR3 sequence (DNA): TGTGCCAGCAGCCGGACGGGGGTGGACACTGAAGCTTTCTTT.

This clone was detected only once. V usage is TRBV9 and J usage is TRBJ2-5, with a tentative D call TRBD1 (6 bases). Trimming removed 3 bases at V and 5 bases at J, with 11 bases between. The CDR3 length is 13 residues. The germline V gene has CDR1 SGDLS and CDR2 YYNGEE. The CDR3 coding sequence is TGTGCCAGCAGCGACAGGGAGAGGGAGACCCAGTACTTC. This translates into CASSDRERETQYF.

The rearrangement joins TRBV5-6 to TRBJ2-3, with no clear D. V was clipped by 0 bases and J by 5 bases, with 7 bases between them. Germline lookup yields CDR1 SGHDT and CDR2 YYEEEE. This CDR3 has 13 amino acids. CDR3 in DNA: TGTGCCAGCAGCTTGGATCCCGGAGATACGCAGTATTTT. Translation gives CASSLDPGDTQYF.

The V and J genes are TRBV29-1 and TRBJ2-7; D is perhaps TRBD2 (5 bases). Trimming removed 3 bases from V and 6 bases from J, with 21 bases in between. Germline loops: CDR1 SQVTM, CDR2 ANQGSEA. The CDR3 is 15 amino acids. The CDR3, as DNA: TGCAGCGTTGATCCTGGCCCGGGGAGTTCGGGCGAGCAGTACTTC. It translates to CSVDPGPGSSGEQYF.

This clone was seen only once. This sequence joins TRBV5-5 and TRBJ1-2; D unclear. The CDR3 totals 13 residues. Trimming removed 5 bases at V and 5 bases at J, with 13 bases between. CDR1 SGHKS and CDR2 YYEKEE come from the germline V gene (reference sequence). CDR3 sequence (DNA): TGTGCCAGCAGTGGGCTGAATCTTTATGGCTACACCTTC. Translation: CASSGLNLYGYTF.

The chain is built from TRBV25-1 and TRBJ2-1, with D perhaps TRBD1 or TRBD2 (5 bases each). V lost 7 bases and J 7 bases, leaving 20 bases between the germline ends. This CDR3 has 15 amino acids. The V gene's germline CDR1 is MGHDK and CDR2 SYGVNS. CDR3 residues: CASTLYTGQRNEQFF. The CDR3 nucleotides are TGTGCCAGCACCCTTTATACGGGGCAGCGGAATGAGCAGTTCTTC.

The table lists this clone with a count of one. This chain uses TRBV6-1 with TRBJ1-5; D gene ambiguous. The V gene's germline CDR1 is MNHNS and CDR2 SASEGT. The CDR3 is 16 residues long. V lost 3 bases and J lost 2, with 14 bases in between. The CDR3 region is CASSEVGSLGNQPQHF. The CDR3 nucleotides read TGTGCCAGCAGTGAGGTGGGCAGCCTTGGCAATCAGCCCCAGCATTTT.

This chain links TRBV5-5 with TRBJ1-5; maybe TRBD1 (5 bases). This CDR3 has 14 amino acids. In germline, CDR1 is SGHKS, CDR2 YYEKEE (reference sequence). Trimming removed 3 bases at V and 2 bases at J, with 9 bases between. The CDR3 loop reads CASSYDRRNQPQHF. The CDR3 DNA sequence: TGTGCCAGCAGCTATGACAGACGCAATCAGCCCCAGCATTTT.

The J gene is TRBJ2-7, the V gene TRBV6-5, with 7 positions matching TRBD2. This CDR3 is built from 14 residues. Looked up from germline, CDR1 is MNHEY and CDR2 is SVGAGI. V was clipped by 6 bases and J by 0 bases; unmatched bases: 5. In DNA form, the CDR3 reads TGTGCCAGCAGAAGAGCGGGAACCTCCTACGAGCAGTACTTC. Its protein product is CASRRAGTSYEQYF.

Only one count was recorded for this clone. The chain couples TRBV11-2 to TRBJ2-1; D ambiguous. V shed 1 base and J shed 5 bases, with 15 bases lying between them. Germline V gene lookup returns CDR1 SGHAT and CDR2 FQNNGV. The CDR3 totals 16 residues. DNA for the CDR3: TGTGCCAGCAGCTTAGGAGGACGGAGCTTTCACAATGAGCAGTTCTTC. As protein: CASSLGGRSFHNEQFF.

The rearrangement uses TRBV30 and TRBJ1-1, with TRBD1 identical over 8 bases. The CDR3 spans 17 residues. Trimming at V came to 3 bases and at J to 0 bases, leaving 12 bases not matched to a gene. Germline CDR1 and CDR2: GTSNPN and SVGIG (reference sequence). The CDR3 DNA follows: TGTGCCTGGAGCCAACAGGGGGGAACCATAATGAACACTGAAGCTTTCTTT. This encodes CAWSQQGGTIMNTEAFF.

This clone was found once. This CDR3 is also generated by other DNA sequences in the sample. The V and J genes are TRBV5-1 and TRBJ1-4; 7 bases match TRBD1. V was pared by 0 bases and J by 5 bases, with 1 base of the junction left unmatched. CDR3 length equals 14 residues. CDR1 SGHRS and CDR2 YFSETQ come from the germline V gene. In nucleotides, the CDR3 is TGCGCCAGCAGCTTGGCACAGGGGAATGAAAAACTGTTTTTT. Protein sequence: CASSLAQGNEKLFF.

V is TRBV5-1 and J is TRBJ1-2; a weak D match, TRBD1 (5 bases). Germline CDR1 is SGHRS and CDR2 is YFSETQ. Trimming took off 6 bases at V and 4 bases at J, with 28 bases between the two ends. The CDR3 sequence is 18 residues long. The DNA of the CDR3 is TGCGCCAGCACCGGGAGTGGGGCAGGACAACAAACTGCCTATGGCTACACCTTC. As protein: CASTGSGAGQQTAYGYTF.

The chain couples TRBV5-4 to TRBJ1-1; D might be TRBD1 (5 bases). Trimming took 1 base from V and 3 from J, leaving 10 bases between them. Germline V gives CDR1 SGHNT, CDR2 YYREEE (reference sequence). The CDR3 consists of 14 residues. This CDR3 is CASSLPGTDTEAFF. The CDR3 DNA reads as TGTGCCAGCAGCTTGCCAGGGACGGACACTGAAGCTTTCTTT.

V is TRBV28 and J is TRBJ1-1; D is ambiguous. Germline V CDR1 and CDR2: MDHEN, SYDVKM. The CDR3 has 14 residues. Trimming removed 4 bases from V and 0 bases from J, with 9 bases in between. The CDR3 DNA reads TGTGCCAGCAGTTCCACACCTCTGAACACTGAAGCTTTCTTT. Protein sequence: CASSSTPLNTEAFF.

Points on this clone: Other DNA sequences in the same sample also yield this CDR3. The chain links TRBV28 to TRBJ2-3; D is unclear. This CDR3 comprises 13 residues. CDR1 MDHEN and CDR2 SYDVKM come from the germline V gene. V was clipped by 2 bases and J by 2 bases, with 5 bases between them. CDR3 in amino acids: CASSLGATDTQYF. The DNA for the CDR3 is TGTGCCAGCAGTTTAGGTGCCACAGATACGCAGTATTTT.

J is TRBJ1-1 and V is TRBV6-5; 7 nucleotides line up with TRBD1. J gave up 10 bases and V 5 bases, and 10 bases lay outside the gene matches. CDR1 MNHEY and CDR2 SVGAGI come from the germline V gene. The CDR3 sequence is 13 residues long. CDR3 residues: CASSRRQGFGAFF. The CDR3 coding sequence is TGTGCCAGCAGTAGACGACAGGGATTTGGAGCTTTCTTT.

In this sample, this clone turned up a few times. This chain connects TRBV27 to TRBJ1-5, with D tentatively TRBD1 (6 bases). The germline V and J ends were trimmed by 0 bases and 4 bases, with 10 bases remaining between them. CDR1 MNHEY and CDR2 SMNVEV come from the germline V gene (reference sequence). This CDR3 comprises 15 residues. CDR3 DNA: TGTGCCAGCAGTTTATCGTACAGGGTTAATCAGCCCCAGCATTTT. This codes for CASSLSYRVNQPQHF.

This chain uses TRBV9 with TRBJ2-1; either TRBD1 or TRBD2 may fit D (6 bases each). The V gene lost 1 base and the J gene lost 5 bases, with 13 bases spanning the gap. The germline V gene has CDR1 SGDLS and CDR2 YYNGEE. The CDR3 length is 15 residues. As DNA, the CDR3 is TGTGCCAGCAGCGTATTCGGGGGCCGGAACAATGAGCAGTTCTTC. This codes for CASSVFGGRNNEQFF.

The J gene is TRBJ1-5, the V gene TRBV28; TRBD1 matches at 9 bases. The junction had 13 bases not matched to a gene; V was cut back by 3 bases and J by 7 bases. This CDR3 comprises 17 residues. Germline-derived CDR1 and CDR2 are MDHEN and SYDVKM. The CDR3 region has the DNA TGTGCCAGCAGTTTGCTCGGGACAGGGAAGAGGGAACAGCCCCAGCATTTT. It translates to CASSLLGTGKREQPQHF.

The table lists this clone with a few counts. This chain links TRBV2 with TRBJ1-2, with D hard to call. Trimming took off 3 bases at V and 8 bases at J, with 7 bases between the two ends. Germline-derived CDR1 and CDR2 are SNHLY and FYNNEI. This CDR3 is built from 11 residues. In DNA, the CDR3 is TGTGCCAGCAGTGAGTCCTGGGGCTACACCTTC. It is translated as CASSESWGYTF.